This T cell receptor beta chain came from a study of blood T cells in healthy people across ages. The study, taken as a whole, reports: The study found more naive CD4+ cells and higher diversity in long-lived than aged donors. The fall in TCR beta diversity per million T cells was roughly linear with age.

Each sample provided at least 6 micrograms of extracted total RNA. This clonotype was observed at least ten times. The antigen remains undetermined. A second PCR of 7 to 11 cycles used a sample-barcoded 5' primer and a J-beta primer mix. TCRdb fed the 5' RACE reads into MiXCR, producing one record per CDR3 protein. This table has 710,000 or so distinct CDR3 sequences, approximately 31% appearing once. Germline CDR1 DFQATT, CDR2 SNEGSKA (reference sequence). V was clipped by 3 bases and J by 8 bases, with 8 bases between them. The CDR3 totals 11 residues. The receptor's source is a woman of 80 years or more in good health. The specimen sequenced was blood. The V and J genes are TRBV20-1 and TRBJ2-1; D is undetermined. CDR3 sequence: CSARSYDEQFF. In nucleotides, the CDR3 is TGCAGTGCTAGGTCCTATGATGAGCAGTTCTTC.